This T cell receptor beta chain was sequenced in a study of blood T cell repertoires in COVID-19. CDR1 is SGHAT and CDR2 is FQNNGV in the germline V gene. Trimming removed 5 bases at V and 6 bases at J, with 9 bases between. The CDR3 runs 12 residues. Profiled with immunoSEQ multiplex PCR; TCRdb holds only in-frame clones, not every one. Of roughly 100,000 clones listed, around 90% were seen once; the top ten hold 4.5% to 5.5%. Sequencing was carried out using peripheral blood. The chain joins TRBV11-2 to TRBJ2-3, with no clear D. This TCR was sampled from a human donor in a cohort sampled during active COVID-19. The CDR3 region has the DNA TGTGCCAGCAGCCCCCTTCGGGATACGCAGTATTTT. It codes for CASSPLRDTQYF. The whole variable domain, remainder taken from reference TRBV11-2 and TRBJ2-3, is EAGVAQSPRYKIIEKRQSVAFWCNPISGHATLYWYQQILGQGPKLLIQFQNNGVVDDSQLPKDRFSAERLKGVDSTLKIQPAKLEDSAVYLCASSPLRDTQYFGPGTRLTVL.